This T cell receptor (beta chain) was documented in a study of T cell changes during pregnancy in multiple sclerosis. The germline gives CDR1 SGHTA, CDR2 FQGTGA. The CDR3 sequence is 15 residues long. Unmatched junction bases numbered 7, after V lost 4 bases and J lost 4 bases. TCRdb's table, derived via immunoSEQ multiplex PCR, lists solely in-frame clones and lacks some. The profile shows 70,000 to 100,000 clones, approximately 95% of them singletons. This chain joins TRBV7-3 and TRBJ2-5, with 9 bases that match TRBD2. This receptor was taken from a female donor with multiple sclerosis, enrolled in a pregnancy study. This specimen consisted of peripheral blood, obtained in the first trimester of pregnancy. This CDR3 reads CASSWGSSGGETQYF. Here the CDR3 DNA reads TGTGCCAGCAGCTGGGGGAGTAGCGGGGGAGAGACCCAGTACTTC.